These 30 T cell receptor beta chains came from one sample sequenced in a study of T cell changes during pregnancy in multiple sclerosis. Measured with immunoSEQ multiplex PCR; TCRdb has only the in-frame clones, and not every one. In the table there are about 20,000 clones, roughly nine tenths of which are singletons. The sample in question was CD8+ T cells from peripheral blood mononuclear cells, obtained in the third trimester of pregnancy. All receptors come from a female donor in good health, enrolled as a control in a pregnancy study.

The V and J genes are TRBV7-2 and TRBJ2-1; TRBD2 aligns across 11 bases. The J segment lost 8 bases and the V segment lost 5 bases, leaving 8 bases of the junction unmatched. CDR3 length equals 15 residues. The germline gives CDR1 SGHTA, CDR2 FQGNSA. The CDR3 DNA reads as TGTGCCAGCAGCCGAACTAGCGGGAGATTAGATGAGCAGTTCTTC. Residues: CASSRTSGRLDEQFF.

The genes are TRBV7-9 and TRBJ2-5, with unresolved D. The V end was cut by 8 bases, the J end by 1 base, with 11 bases between. Per germline, CDR1 SEHNR and CDR2 FQNEAQ (reference sequence). The CDR3 consists of 13 residues. CDR3 loop: CASGQLPQETQYF. Here the CDR3 DNA reads TGTGCCAGCGGCCAACTACCCCAAGAGACCCAGTACTTC.

The genes are TRBV4-2 and TRBJ2-7, with 8 nucleotides matching TRBD2. Germline V gives CDR1 LGHNA, CDR2 YNFKEQ. The CDR3 loop spans 15 amino acids. V lost 0 bases, J lost 1 base, and 2 bases stayed unmatched. The CDR3 spells CASSQELAGSYEQYF. CDR3 DNA sequence: TGTGCCAGCAGCCAAGAATTAGCGGGGTCCTACGAGCAGTACTTC.

The chain has TRBV7-9 and TRBJ2-7; 9 nucleotides line up with TRBD2. Germline CDR1 and CDR2: SEHNR and FQNEAQ (reference sequence). The length of the CDR3 is 13 residues. The ends lost 5 bases at V and 7 bases at J; junction bases unmatched: 6. The CDR3 loop reads CASSKASGAEQYF. CDR3 DNA sequence: TGTGCCAGCAGCAAAGCTAGCGGGGCAGAGCAGTACTTC.

The gene calls are TRBV4-1 and TRBJ1-2, with TRBD1 matching 9 bases. The J segment lost 8 bases and the V segment lost 1 base, leaving 5 bases of the junction unmatched. The CDR3 totals 14 residues. Germline CDR1 reads MGHRA; CDR2 reads YSYEKL. The CDR3 DNA follows: TGCGCCAGCAGCCAAGCAACAGGGGGCTGGGGCTACACCTTC. This gives the protein CASSQATGGWGYTF.

The chain combines TRBV9 with TRBJ2-7; D possibly corresponds to TRBD2 (6 bases). With 0 bases removed from V and 4 bases from J, the gap between germline ends came to 23 bases. The CDR3 is 18 residues long. Germline lookup yields CDR1 SGDLS and CDR2 YYNGEE. The CDR3 loop reads CASSVDVAEGPRVYEQYF. The CDR3 DNA sequence: TGTGCCAGCAGCGTAGACGTTGCGGAGGGTCCACGTGTTTACGAGCAGTACTTC.

The chain uses TRBV6-5 and TRBJ2-7, with unresolved D. CDR3 length equals 13 residues. The ends were cut back, 0 bases at V and 6 bases at J, with 9 bases in the middle. Germline V lookup: CDR1 MNHEY, CDR2 SVGAGI. CDR3 loop: CASSYSSLSEQYF. The CDR3 region has the DNA TGTGCCAGCAGTTACTCGTCTCTCTCCGAGCAGTACTTC.

The V gene is TRBV7-9, the J gene TRBJ1-1, with a tentative D call TRBD1 (5 bases). The CDR3 is 15 residues long. Trimming shortened V by 3 bases and J by 4 bases, and 15 bases separated the two germline ends. In germline, CDR1 is SEHNR, CDR2 FQNEAQ (reference sequence). In DNA, the CDR3 is TGTGCCAGCAGCTTCGTCGTGGGGGGGTTCACTGAAGCTTTCTTT. Protein product: CASSFVVGGFTEAFF.

The genes are TRBV28 and TRBJ2-3; 9 bases line up with TRBD2. Germline CDR1 reads MDHEN; CDR2 reads SYDVKM. V was clipped by 1 base and J by 4 bases; unmatched bases: 6. CDR3 length: 16 amino acids. CDR3 nucleotides: TGTGCCAGCAGTTTATTCCTAGCGGGAATTTCAGATACGCAGTATTTT. It specifies CASSLFLAGISDTQYF.

The chain combines TRBV19 with TRBJ2-1, with D possibly being TRBD1 (5 bases). V was pared by 2 bases and J by 5 bases, with 16 bases between. The CDR3 length is 16 residues. CDR1 is LNHDA and CDR2 is SQIVND in the germline V gene (reference sequence). The CDR3 DNA is TGTGCCAGTAGTATACTGACAGTATCAGGAAACAATGAGCAGTTCTTC. Protein: CASSILTVSGNNEQFF. The entire variable domain, with the rest obtained from reference TRBV19 and TRBJ2-1, is as follows: DGGITQSPKYLFRKEGQNVTLSCEQNLNHDAMYWYRQDPGQGLRLIYYSQIVNDFQKGDIAEGYSVSREKKESFPLTVTSAQKNPTAFYLCASSILTVSGNNEQFFGPGTRLTVL.

This chain uses TRBV27 with TRBJ2-1; 16 nucleotides line up with TRBD2. The length of the CDR3 is 18 residues. Germline CDR1 MNHEY, CDR2 SMNVEV (reference sequence). The junction had 15 bases not matched to a gene; V was cut back by 6 bases and J by 10 bases. The CDR3 here is CASSRVYEGLAGGLEQFF. In DNA, the CDR3 is TGTGCCAGCAGCCGAGTTTACGAGGGACTAGCGGGGGGGCTGGAGCAGTTCTTC.

The chain joins TRBV2 to TRBJ2-1, with 8 bases matching TRBD2. Losses at the gene ends were 6 bases for V and 0 bases for J; bases not matched to a gene: 10. The CDR3 is made up of 17 amino acids. The germline CDR1 and CDR2 sequences are SNHLY and FYNNEI. CDR3 protein: CASRERRAGGSYNEQFF. Written as DNA, the CDR3 is TGTGCCAGCAGAGAAAGGAGGGCGGGGGGCTCCTACAATGAGCAGTTCTTC.

The chain combines TRBV4-3 with TRBJ1-1, with 8 bases aligning to TRBD1. The germline gives CDR1 LGHNA, CDR2 YSLEER. With 0 bases clipped from V and 6 bases from J, the junction kept 6 bases outside the gene matches. This CDR3 has 15 residues. Here the CDR3 reads CASSQDRTGLSEAFF. In DNA form, the CDR3 reads TGCGCCAGCAGCCAAGATAGGACAGGGTTGTCTGAAGCTTTCTTT.

The DNA of the CDR3 is TGTGCCAGCAGCTCCGGGGAATACAGGGGGCGCGGTGGCTACACCTTC. Protein product: CASSSGEYRGRGGYTF. The chain uses TRBV7-9 and TRBJ1-2, with TRBD1 matching over 9 bases. CDR3 length: 16 residues. Germline values: CDR1 SEHNR, CDR2 FQNEAQ (reference sequence). V lost 4 bases to trimming and J lost 7 bases; unmatched junction nucleotides: 13.

In this sample, this clone turned up once. The rearrangement links TRBV30 to TRBJ1-6, with D perhaps matching TRBD1 (5 bases). The CDR3 totals 15 residues. The germline V gene encodes CDR1 GTSNPN and CDR2 SVGIG (reference sequence). The V end lost 1 base, the J end lost 6 bases, and 13 bases lay between the germline ends. The CDR3 nucleotides read TGTGCCTGGAGTGCGCTAGGCGGGGGTAATTCACCCCTCCACTTT. Translation gives CAWSALGGGNSPLHF. Filled out from reference TRBV30 and TRBJ1-6, the complete variable domain reads SQTIHQWPATLVQPVGSPLSLECTVEGTSNPNLYWYRQAAGRGLQLLFYSVGIGQISSEVPQNLSASRPQDRQFILSSKKLLLSDSGFYLCAWSALGGGNSPLHFGNGTRLTVT.

The rearrangement links TRBV13 to TRBJ2-2, with unresolved D. The CDR3 runs to 16 residues. Germline-derived CDR1 and CDR2 are PRHDT and FYEKMQ (reference sequence). The ends were cut back, 5 bases at V and 7 bases at J, with 20 bases in the middle. CDR3 sequence reads: CASSQNPGIWRGELFF. CDR3 nucleotides: TGTGCCAGCAGCCAAAATCCGGGTATCTGGCGCGGGGAGCTGTTTTTT.

This clone was seen only once. The chain is built from TRBV6-5 and TRBJ2-7; D remains ambiguous. This CDR3 spans 12 amino acids. The V end lost 4 bases, the J end lost 9 bases, and 13 bases lay between the germline ends. Germline CDR1 is MNHEY and CDR2 is SVGAGI. The CDR3 is CASSSPEPRQYF. In DNA form, the CDR3 reads TGTGCCAGCAGTTCGCCCGAGCCGCGGCAGTACTTC.

The J gene is TRBJ2-2, the V gene TRBV5-4, with D maybe TRBD1 (5 bases). The V and J ends lost 0 bases and 0 bases respectively, with 9 bases between them. The CDR3 consists of 16 residues. Per the germline V gene, CDR1 is SGHNT and CDR2 is YYREEE (reference sequence). The CDR3 DNA sequence: TGTGCCAGCAGCTTGGCCCCACAGGCGAACACCGGGGAGCTGTTTTTT. It specifies CASSLAPQANTGELFF. The whole variable domain, filled in from reference TRBV5-4 and TRBJ2-2, reads ETGVTQSPTHLIKTRGQQVTLRCSSQSGHNTVSWYQQALGQGPQFIFQYYREEENGRGNFPPRFSGLQFPNYSSELNVNALELDDSALYLCASSLAPQANTGELFFGEGSRLTVL.

This sequence joins TRBV19 and TRBJ2-1; 10 bases align to TRBD2. The CDR3 runs to 14 residues. The germline CDR1 and CDR2 sequences are LNHDA and SQIVND (reference sequence). Germline trimming cut 5 bases from V and 6 bases from J; bases unmatched to any gene: 4. Written as DNA, the CDR3 is TGTGCCAGTAGTCCCAGCGGGAGGGTCAATGAGCAGTTCTTC. Translating it yields CASSPSGRVNEQFF.

The chain recombines TRBV10-3 with TRBJ2-2, with D unclear. CDR3 length: 16 amino acids. Trimming took off 3 bases at V and 1 base at J, with 12 bases between the two ends. CDR1 is ENHRY, CDR2 SYGVKD, per germline. The CDR3 nucleotides read TGTGCCATCAGTGACGTGACAAAATTGAACACCGGGGAGCTGTTTTTT. Amino acid sequence: CAISDVTKLNTGELFF.

The chain is built from TRBV11-2 and TRBJ2-3, with TRBD2 identical over 10 bases. The CDR3 is made up of 17 amino acids. V was pared by 6 bases and J by 6 bases, with 15 bases of the junction left unmatched. Germline-derived CDR1 and CDR2 are SGHAT and FQNNGV. CDR3: CASSRRRASGSYDTQYF. DNA of the CDR3: TGTGCCAGCAGTCGTAGGCGGGCTAGCGGGAGTTACGATACGCAGTATTTT.

The chain combines TRBV11-2 with TRBJ2-3; the D is unclear. The CDR3 extends over 12 amino acids. The V end lost 1 base, the J end lost 6 bases, and 5 bases lay between the germline ends. Germline V gene lookup returns CDR1 SGHAT and CDR2 FQNNGV. The CDR3 DNA reads TGTGCCAGCAGCTTAGTATTTGATACGCAGTATTTT. Translated: CASSLVFDTQYF.

The chain employs TRBV9 and TRBJ2-1; possible D gene TRBD1, 5 bases. CDR1 and CDR2 from the germline V gene are SGDLS and YYNGEE. This CDR3 contains 14 residues. With 6 bases removed from V and 10 bases from J, the gap between germline ends came to 20 bases. CDR3: CASNRGGAQWEQFF. DNA for the CDR3: TGTGCCAGCAATCGAGGTGGGGCACAATGGGAGCAGTTCTTC.

Only a few counts were recorded for this clone. This chain joins TRBV4-3 and TRBJ2-5, with TRBD2 matching 12 bases. The junction had 15 bases not matched to a gene; V was cut back by 5 bases and J by 5 bases. Germline CDR1 and CDR2: LGHNA and YSLEER. The CDR3 has 18 amino acids. The CDR3 nucleotides are TGCGCCAGCAGCGAAAGGACTAGCGGGACCCCCGGGGGGGAGACCCAGTACTTC. Its protein is CASSERTSGTPGGETQYF.

This sequence joins TRBV27 and TRBJ2-1; 7 bases are a match to TRBD2. This CDR3 region has 16 residues. The ends lost 7 bases at V and 9 bases at J; junction bases unmatched: 18. The germline V gene encodes CDR1 MNHEY and CDR2 SMNVEV (reference sequence). The CDR3 region is CASTTPEGLEVTEQFF. DNA for the CDR3: TGTGCCAGCACCACTCCGGAAGGACTAGAGGTGACTGAGCAGTTCTTC.

This chain uses TRBV18 with TRBJ2-1, with D possibly being TRBD2 (6 bases). The CDR3 covers 14 residues. In germline, CDR1 is KGHSH, CDR2 LQKENI. V lost 3 bases, J lost 8 bases, and 14 bases lay in between. The CDR3 here is CASSPGTGEDEQFF. The CDR3 DNA follows: TGTGCCAGCTCACCCGGAACGGGAGAAGATGAGCAGTTCTTC.

V and J are TRBV19 and TRBJ2-5; 7 bases agree with TRBD2. V shed 6 bases, J shed 4 bases, and the junction held 14 bases outside the gene matches. CDR1 is LNHDA, CDR2 SQIVND, per germline (reference sequence). This CDR3 has 16 residues. CDR3 bases: TGTGCCAGTAGACCAGGCGGCGGGAGAAGAAGAGAGACCCAGTACTTC. This codes for CASRPGGGRRRETQYF.

The V and J genes are TRBV29-1 and TRBJ2-7, with 11 bases matching TRBD1. The length of the CDR3 is 14 residues. CDR1 is SQVTM, CDR2 ANQGSEA, per germline. J gave up 5 bases and V 7 bases, and 10 bases lay outside the gene matches. CDR3 nucleotides: TGCAGCGCTGAGGGGACAGGGGGAATCCACGAGCAGTACTTC. It is translated as CSAEGTGGIHEQYF.

The chain is built from TRBV19 and TRBJ1-5, with D perhaps matching TRBD1 (6 bases). The V end was cut by 4 bases, the J end by 0 bases, with 13 bases between. Germline V gene sequence: CDR1 LNHDA, CDR2 SQIVND (reference sequence). CDR3 length equals 16 residues. In DNA, the CDR3 is TGTGCCAGTAGTACCTACTGGACAGTTAGCAATCAGCCCCAGCATTTT. It specifies CASSTYWTVSNQPQHF. Based on the CDR3 plus reference TRBV19 and TRBJ1-5, the full variable domain is DGGITQSPKYLFRKEGQNVTLSCEQNLNHDAMYWYRQDPGQGLRLIYYSQIVNDFQKGDIAEGYSVSREKKESFPLTVTSAQKNPTAFYLCASSTYWTVSNQPQHFGDGTRLSIL.

The genes are TRBV30 and TRBJ1-5, with 11 bases aligning to TRBD1. The CDR3 is 14 amino acids. V gave up 1 base and J gave up 5 bases; unmatched junction bases: 1. The germline CDR1 and CDR2 sequences are GTSNPN and SVGIG (reference sequence). Here the CDR3 reads CAWSAGQGDQPQHF. For the CDR3, the DNA is TGTGCCTGGAGTGCGGGACAGGGGGATCAGCCCCAGCATTTT. Supplemented by reference TRBV30 and TRBJ1-5, the full variable domain reads SQTIHQWPATLVQPVGSPLSLECTVEGTSNPNLYWYRQAAGRGLQLLFYSVGIGQISSEVPQNLSASRPQDRQFILSSKKLLLSDSGFYLCAWSAGQGDQPQHFGDGTRLSIL.